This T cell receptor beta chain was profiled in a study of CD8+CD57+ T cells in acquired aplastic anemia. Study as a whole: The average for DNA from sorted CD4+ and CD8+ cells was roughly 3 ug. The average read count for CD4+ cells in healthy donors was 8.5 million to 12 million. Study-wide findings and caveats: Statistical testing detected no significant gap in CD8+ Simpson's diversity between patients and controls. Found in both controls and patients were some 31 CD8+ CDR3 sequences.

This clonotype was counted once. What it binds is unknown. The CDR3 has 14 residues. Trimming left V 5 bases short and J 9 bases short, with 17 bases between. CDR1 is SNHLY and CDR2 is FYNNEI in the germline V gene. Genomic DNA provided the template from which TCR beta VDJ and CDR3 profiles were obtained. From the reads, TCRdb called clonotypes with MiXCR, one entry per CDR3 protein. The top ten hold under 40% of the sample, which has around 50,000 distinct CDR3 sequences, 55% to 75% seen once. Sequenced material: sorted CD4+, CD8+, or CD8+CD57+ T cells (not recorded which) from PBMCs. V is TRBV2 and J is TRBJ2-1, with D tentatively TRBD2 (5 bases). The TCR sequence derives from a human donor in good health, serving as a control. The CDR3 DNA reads TGTGCCAGCAGTAAGGAGGCCTCTAGTACTGAGCAGTTCTTC. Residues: CASSKEASSTEQFF.